The rows below give T cell receptor beta chains drawn from one sample of a study of T-cell memory formation after mild COVID-19. TCRdb used MiXCR to reprocess the 5' RACE reads, holding one entry per CDR3 protein. The sample records hundreds of thousands of distinct CDR3 sequences, 20% to 25% being singletons. The specimen was PBMCs or a T cell subset sorted from them (not recorded which). The source of these receptors is an adult woman who had mild COVID-19 (a few samples of this study predate the infection). Cell type and time point are not known. CDR3s include the opening cysteine and the closing phenylalanine or tryptophan.

v_call cdr3_aa
TRBV24-1 CATRGEGLAGYNEQFF
TRBV11-3 CASSQPGLASEQYF
TRBV5-1 CASSLGFGLPLYQETQYF
TRBV6-5 CASSYLSEGQKQTQYF
TRBV5-6 CASSRGQVAYEQYF
TRBV9 CASSRGGDQAFF
TRBV12-3/TRBV12-4 CASSLAPGHPYEQYF
TRBV5-6 CASSLLDRPASYEQYF
TRBV7-3 CASSLTQATNTEAFF
TRBV27 CASKQTGRGYGYTF
TRBV7-9 CASSSPDRAYNSPLHF
TRBV12-3/TRBV12-4 CASSLAWGGTGDGYTF
TRBV5-6 CASRLKEAGELFF
TRBV20-1 CSARVAGGLNLQETQYF
TRBV10-3 CAIRDTSGGSTYEQYF
TRBV12-3/TRBV12-4 CASSGTGNYQPQHF
TRBV3-1 CASSQETGQPQHF
TRBV12-3/TRBV12-4 CASSLVGDRREVAFF
TRBV14 CASSQDVIYGYTF
TRBV7-2 CASAERAHRNIQYF
TRBV5-5 CASSLVTTSYNEQFF
TRBV6-5 CASSYTVLETQYF
TRBV19 CASSPQGGENTEAFF